These 25 T cell receptor beta chains came from one sample sequenced in a study of blood T cells in healthy people across ages (dated by TCRdb to 2013 to 2016). The protocol used for the library was 5' RACE. TCRdb records Illumina HiSeq 2500 as the sequencer. The second PCR ran for roughly 6 to 11 cycles and used a J-beta primer mix along with a sample-barcoded 5' primer. TCRdb passed the public sequencing reads through fastp at Q25 and MiXCR, retaining productive beta sequences. All rows with the same CDR3 protein become a single entry with the most common DNA and genes. This sample gives about 510,000 distinct CDR3 sequences in total; roughly a quarter of them show up just once. Approximately 3.5% of the sample is in the top ten clones. The same specimen was also included in a second study, on T cells of mothers and their children.

The sample comprised blood. The receptor source for this set is a boy aged 2-9 years in good health.

This clonotype has only a few counts. The rearrangement joins TRBV29-1 to TRBJ2-3, with 9 bases matching TRBD2. CDR1 and CDR2 (germline): SQVTM, ANQGSEA. CDR3 length equals 14 residues. V was clipped by 4 bases and J by 2 bases; unmatched bases: 4. The CDR3 protein is CSVGGGRATDTQYF. The CDR3 DNA is TGCAGCGTTGGTGGCGGGAGGGCCACAGATACGCAGTATTTT.

This clonotype turned up a few times. The chain couples TRBV12-3 or TRBV12-4 to TRBJ2-7; D is perhaps TRBD2 (6 bases). V dropped 6 bases and J dropped 6 bases, with 12 bases sitting between them. This CDR3 is 12 amino acids long. The CDR3 nucleotides are TGTGCCAGCAGCCCCGGGACTTCCGAGCAGTACTTC. This codes for CASSPGTSEQYF.

This clonotype appeared many times. The rearrangement uses TRBV20-1 and TRBJ2-1, with TRBD2 matching over 10 bases. Germline lookup yields CDR1 DFQATT and CDR2 SNEGSKA (reference sequence). After removal of 5 bases from V and 9 bases from J, the junction contained 13 bases not matched to a gene. This CDR3 contains 15 residues. For the CDR3, the DNA is TGCAGTGCTCGCCCTTTCCTAGCGGGAGTGGGTGAGCAGTTCTTC. This gives the protein CSARPFLAGVGEQFF.

This clonotype was detected a few times. The gene calls are TRBV29-1 and TRBJ1-1, with D uncertain. The CDR3 consists of 10 residues. CDR1 and CDR2 from the germline V gene are SQVTM and ANQGSEA. The V end was cut by 4 bases, the J end by 11 bases, with 11 bases between. The CDR3 DNA is TGCAGCGTTGGTGGCCCGGGGGCTTTCTTT. Amino acids: CSVGGPGAFF.

This chain uses TRBV9 with TRBJ2-5; D gene unclear. The ends were cut back, 4 bases at V and 11 bases at J, with 18 bases in the middle. There are 13 residues in the CDR3. Germline V CDR1 and CDR2: SGDLS, YYNGEE. The chain's CDR3 is CASSPRDPTEQYF. CDR3 in DNA: TGTGCCAGCAGCCCCCGAGACCCTACGGAGCAGTACTTC.

On this clonotype itself: One junction end disagrees with the germline gene, perhaps due to a read error. The rearrangement joins TRBV29-1 to TRBJ1-1; 8 nucleotides match TRBD1. Germline V gene sequence: CDR1 SQVTM, CDR2 ANQGSEA. The CDR3 extends over 14 amino acids. This chain's CDR3 is CSVVVQGASTEAFF. CDR3 sequence (DNA): TGCAGTGTTGTCGTCCAGGGGGCGAGCACTGAAGCTTTCTTT.

This clonotype was found a few times. The CDR3 region is CASSPLGPSSGANVLTF. The CDR3 coding sequence is TGTGCCAGCAGCCCACTCGGGCCCAGCTCTGGGGCCAACGTCCTGACTTTC. The V gene is TRBV5-4, the J gene TRBJ2-6; unclear D gene. The CDR3 length is 17 residues. Germline V gives CDR1 SGHNT, CDR2 YYREEE (reference sequence). V was cut by 4 bases and J by 0 bases, with 14 bases left in between.

The chain combines TRBV9 with TRBJ2-3, with D unclear. The CDR3 has 17 residues. Between the trimmed V and J ends, which lost 3 bases and 1 base, there was a span of 18 bases. Germline V gene lookup returns CDR1 SGDLS and CDR2 YYNGEE. The CDR3 coding sequence is TGTGCCAGCAGCGGCAAGGGCGCAGGACCTCGCACAGATACGCAGTATTTT. This gives the protein CASSGKGAGPRTDTQYF.

This clonotype was observed a few times. The chain has TRBV3-1 and TRBJ2-1; 8 bases align to TRBD2. After removal of 1 base from V and 4 bases from J, the junction contained 6 bases not matched to a gene. The CDR3 loop spans 16 amino acids. CDR1 LGHDT and CDR2 YNNKEL come from the germline V gene (reference sequence). The CDR3 nucleotides are TGTGCCAGCAGCCAAGTCCCCGGGGGGGCTTACAATGAGCAGTTCTTC. This codes for CASSQVPGGAYNEQFF.

V is TRBV7-2 and J is TRBJ2-7, with a weak D call TRBD1 (6 bases). CDR1 is SGHTA, CDR2 FQGNSA, per germline. This CDR3 comprises 14 residues. The V and J ends lost 3 bases and 4 bases respectively, with 13 bases between them. CDR3 coding DNA: TGTGCCAGCAGCTTGTTGGGGGCGCGGTACGAGCAGTACTTC. Its protein is CASSLLGARYEQYF. The complete variable domain, with remaining parts taken from reference TRBV7-2 and TRBJ2-7, reads GAGVSQSPSNKVTEKGKDVELRCDPISGHTALYWYRQSLGQGLEFLIYFQGNSAPDKSGLPSDRFSAERTGGSVSTLTIQRTQQEDSAVYLCASSLLGARYEQYFGPGTRLTVT.

The chain recombines TRBV23-1 with TRBJ2-4; D possibly corresponds to TRBD1 (5 bases). TRBV23-1 is labeled an ORF, and its function is uncertain. The CDR3 length is 18 residues. V lost 3 bases and J lost 3, with 21 bases in between. In DNA form, the CDR3 reads TGCGCCAGCAGTCAGGGTGCAGACAGTTGCTGGGTCAAAAACATTCAGTACTTC. This codes for CASSQGADSCWVKNIQYF.

The chain joins TRBV9 to TRBJ1-4, with a tentative D call TRBD1 (6 bases). Germline assignment: CDR1 SGDLS and CDR2 YYNGEE. The V and J ends lost 0 bases and 7 bases respectively, with 16 bases between them. The CDR3 is made up of 16 amino acids. DNA of the CDR3: TGTGCCAGCAGCGTAGATCGTGGGGGGCCGGGTGAAAAACTGTTTTTT. Translating it yields CASSVDRGGPGEKLFF.

This rearrangement joins TRBV20-1 to TRBJ2-1; no definite D call. Germline values: CDR1 DFQATT, CDR2 SNEGSKA (reference sequence). The germline V and J ends were trimmed by 3 bases and 0 bases, with 9 bases remaining between them. This CDR3 is 14 amino acids long. In nucleotides, the CDR3 is TGCAGTGCTAGCGGCTCTAGCTCCTACAATGAGCAGTTCTTC. Its protein product is CSASGSSSYNEQFF.

This clonotype was recorded at least ten times. This chain connects TRBV27 to TRBJ2-5, with D perhaps TRBD2 (5 bases). Trimming took 8 bases from V and 5 from J, leaving 9 bases between them. CDR1 MNHEY and CDR2 SMNVEV come from the germline V gene (reference sequence). The CDR3 contains 11 residues. CDR3 amino acids: CASAGQETQYF. CDR3 in DNA: TGTGCCAGCGCGGGTCAGGAGACCCAGTACTTC.

This sequence joins TRBV27 and TRBJ2-7; TRBD1 matches at 10 bases. The CDR3 is made up of 15 amino acids. The germline V gene encodes CDR1 MNHEY and CDR2 SMNVEV (reference sequence). The V gene end was trimmed by 2 bases and the J gene end by 6 bases; junction bases not matched to a gene: 7. As DNA, the CDR3 is TGTGCCAGCAGTTTAGTGGGACAGGGGTTAAGCGAGCAGTACTTC. Protein product: CASSLVGQGLSEQYF.

This clonotype was observed a few times. CDR3 region: CATSRDRGSGTYQETQYF. The CDR3 bases are TGTGCCACCAGCAGAGATCGAGGTAGCGGGACGTACCAAGAGACCCAGTACTTC. The rearrangement links TRBV15 to TRBJ2-5, with 8 bases aligning to TRBD2. In germline, CDR1 is LNHNV, CDR2 YYDKDF (reference sequence). With V trimmed by 0 bases and J by 0 bases, 9 bases remained unmatched. The CDR3 totals 18 residues.

The chain joins TRBV24-1 to TRBJ1-1; the D is unclear. V was clipped by 2 bases and J by 0 bases, with 3 bases between them. Germline V CDR1 and CDR2: KGHDR, SFDVKD. The CDR3 loop spans 13 amino acids. The CDR3 sequence is CATSDSLNTEAFF. CDR3 DNA sequence: TGTGCCACCAGTGATTCCCTGAACACTGAAGCTTTCTTT.

This clonotype was picked up a small number of times. The rearrangement joins TRBV6-2 or TRBV6-3 to TRBJ2-7; D is ambiguous. The CDR3 totals 12 residues. Germline-derived CDR1 and CDR2 are MNHEY and SVGEGT. The CDR3 nucleotides read TGTGCAGTCGGCGTGGCTTCCTACGAGCAGTACTTC. Its protein is CAVGVASYEQYF.

This chain links TRBV7-9 with TRBJ1-1; the D gene is possibly TRBD1 (5 bases). The CDR3 consists of 14 residues. V was pared by 6 bases and J by 0 bases, with 11 bases between. Germline loops: CDR1 SEHNR, CDR2 FQNEAQ (reference sequence). CDR3 amino acids: CASRVGEMNTEAFF. CDR3 nucleotide sequence: TGTGCCAGCAGAGTAGGGGAAATGAACACTGAAGCTTTCTTT.

The chain uses TRBV7-2 and TRBJ1-3, with 7 nucleotides matching TRBD1. The germline gives CDR1 SGHTA, CDR2 FQGNSA. The CDR3 is 15 amino acids. J gave up 4 bases and V 3 bases, and 6 bases lay outside the gene matches. The CDR3 loop is CASSFGQGVGNTIYF. In DNA form, the CDR3 reads TGTGCCAGCAGCTTTGGCCAGGGGGTCGGAAACACCATATATTTT.

This clonotype was counted only a few times. This chain joins TRBV7-2 and TRBJ2-2, with 7 bases matching TRBD2. Losses at the gene ends were 4 bases for V and 1 base for J; bases not matched to a gene: 6. The CDR3 is made up of 16 amino acids. Germline loops: CDR1 SGHTA, CDR2 FQGNSA. CDR3 amino acids: CASSSGGSVNTGELFF. For the CDR3, the DNA is TGTGCCAGCAGCTCTGGCGGGAGCGTGAACACCGGGGAGCTGTTTTTT.

Only a few counts were recorded for this clonotype. One end of the junction does not line up with germline, which may come from a read error. The genes are TRBV6-2 or TRBV6-3 and TRBJ2-5, with D perhaps matching TRBD1 or TRBD2 (5 bases each). Germline assignment: CDR1 MNHEY and CDR2 SVGEGT. The CDR3 loop spans 14 amino acids. CDR3 bases: TGTACCAGCAGTTGGGTGAGGGGCGGAGAGACCCAGTACTTC. This sequence encodes CTSSWVRGGETQYF.

This clonotype was observed a few times. The chain has TRBV10-3 and TRBJ1-3; D is uncertain. CDR3 length equals 13 residues. V was shortened by 1 base and J by 2 bases, with 3 bases between the two germline ends. Germline values: CDR1 ENHRY, CDR2 SYGVKD. CDR3 amino acids: CAISEFTGNTIYF. For the CDR3, the DNA is TGTGCCATCAGTGAGTTCACTGGAAACACCATATATTTT.

CDR3 bases: TGCGCCAGCAGCTTGGCCGGGACGTCCCCCGGGGAGCTGTTTTTT. The encoded protein is CASSLAGTSPGELFF. The chain links TRBV5-1 to TRBJ2-2; tentatively, D is TRBD1 or TRBD2 (5 bases each). This CDR3 has 15 amino acids. V gave up 0 bases and J gave up 6 bases, with 12 bases separating them. Germline values: CDR1 SGHRS, CDR2 YFSETQ.

The rearrangement joins TRBV6-6 to TRBJ2-2; 8 bases line up with TRBD2. CDR3 length equals 15 residues. J lost 6 bases, V lost 2 bases, and 5 bases had no gene match. Per the germline V gene, CDR1 is MNHNY and CDR2 is SVGAGI (reference sequence). Written as DNA, the CDR3 is TGTGCCAGCAGTTACCTCGGGGGGGCCGCCGGGGAGCTGTTTTTT. Translation gives CASSYLGGAAGELFF.